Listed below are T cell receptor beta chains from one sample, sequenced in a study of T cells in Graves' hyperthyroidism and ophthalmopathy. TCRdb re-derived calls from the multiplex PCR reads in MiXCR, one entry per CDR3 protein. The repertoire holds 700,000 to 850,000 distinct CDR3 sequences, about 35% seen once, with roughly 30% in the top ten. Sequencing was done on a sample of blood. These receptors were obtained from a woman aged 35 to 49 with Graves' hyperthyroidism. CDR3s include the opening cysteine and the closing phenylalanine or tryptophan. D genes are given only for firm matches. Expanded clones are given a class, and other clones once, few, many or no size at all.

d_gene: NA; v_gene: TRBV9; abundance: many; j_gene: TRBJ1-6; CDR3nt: TGTGCCAGCAGCGTAGTCCCAGGGTTTAATTCACCCCTCCACTTT; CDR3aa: CASSVVPGFNSPLHF
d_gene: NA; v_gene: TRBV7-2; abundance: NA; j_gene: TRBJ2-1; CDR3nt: TGTGCCAGCAGCTTAGTTCAACGCAATGAGCAGTTCTTC; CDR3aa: CASSLVQRNEQFF
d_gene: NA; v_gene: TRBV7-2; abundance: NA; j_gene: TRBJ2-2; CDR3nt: TGTGCCAGCAGCCAAGTCGTTTATGGCGTGAACACCGGGGAGCTGTTTTTT; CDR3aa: CASSQVVYGVNTGELFF
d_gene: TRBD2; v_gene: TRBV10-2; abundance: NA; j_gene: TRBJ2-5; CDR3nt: TGTGCCAGCAGTACGGGGGGGGCGTGGCAAGAGACCCAGTACTTC; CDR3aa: CASSTGGAWQETQYF
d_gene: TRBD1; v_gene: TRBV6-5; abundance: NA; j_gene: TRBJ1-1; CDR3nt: TGTGCCAGCGGGCAAAGGGACAGGGAAGCTTTCTTT; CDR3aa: CASGQRDREAFF
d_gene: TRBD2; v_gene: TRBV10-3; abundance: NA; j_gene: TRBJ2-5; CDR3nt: TGTGCCACCTTAGCGGGAGTGCGTGAGACCCAGTACTTC; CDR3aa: CATLAGVRETQYF
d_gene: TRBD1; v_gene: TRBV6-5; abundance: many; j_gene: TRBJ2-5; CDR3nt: TGTGCCAGCAGTCCTCGCAGGGGGATGGAGACCCAGTACTTC; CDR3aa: CASSPRRGMETQYF
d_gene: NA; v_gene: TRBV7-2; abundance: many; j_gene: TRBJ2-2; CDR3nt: TGTGCCAGCAGCTTAGGTTCGGCGGGCGGGACCGGGGAGCTGTTTTTT; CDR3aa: CASSLGSAGGTGELFF
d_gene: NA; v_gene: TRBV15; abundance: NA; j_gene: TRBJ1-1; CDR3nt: TGTGCCACCAGCACCGGAGCACCAGACGCTCACTTT; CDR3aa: CATSTGAPDAHF
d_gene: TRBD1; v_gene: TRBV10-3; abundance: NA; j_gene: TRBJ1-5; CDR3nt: TGTGCCATCAGTGAGAAAGTGGACAGGGAAAACAATCAGCCCCAGCATTTT; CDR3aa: CAISEKVDRENNQPQHF
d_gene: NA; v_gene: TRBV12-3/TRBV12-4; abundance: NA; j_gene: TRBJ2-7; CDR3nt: TGTGCCAGCAGTTTATCAACGGCAAGAATTTCCTACGAGCAGTACTTC; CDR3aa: CASSLSTARISYEQYF
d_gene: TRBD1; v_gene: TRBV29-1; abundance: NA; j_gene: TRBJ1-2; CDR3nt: TGCAGCTTACTAGGGGGCGCGGATGGCTACACCTTC; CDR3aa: CSLLGGADGYTF
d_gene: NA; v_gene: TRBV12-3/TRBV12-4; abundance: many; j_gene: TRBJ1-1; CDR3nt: TGTGCCAGCAGTTTAGGTGGTGTGGGGCGCGAGGCTTTCTTT; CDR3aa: CASSLGGVGREAFF
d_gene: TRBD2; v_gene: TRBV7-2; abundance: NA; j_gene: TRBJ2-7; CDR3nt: TGTGCCTGCGGGAGGAGGGAGCAGTACTTC; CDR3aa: CACGRREQYF
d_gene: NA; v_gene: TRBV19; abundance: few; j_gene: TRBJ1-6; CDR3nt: TGTGCCAGTAGGAGACGGGATAATTCACCCCTCCACTTT; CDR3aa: CASRRRDNSPLHF
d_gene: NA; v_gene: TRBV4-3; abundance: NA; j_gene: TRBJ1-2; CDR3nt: TGCGCCAGCAGCCAAGTTGGAAAGCCTACCCCTAACTATGGCTACACCTTC; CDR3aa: CASSQVGKPTPNYGYTF
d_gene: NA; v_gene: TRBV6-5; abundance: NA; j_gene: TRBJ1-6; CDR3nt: TGTGCCAGCAGTTACTCACAGGGCTGGGGCAATTCACCCCTCCACTTT; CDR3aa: CASSYSQGWGNSPLHF
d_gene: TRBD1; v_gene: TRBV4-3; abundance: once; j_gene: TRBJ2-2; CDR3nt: TGCGCCAGCAGCCTCAAGGGACAGGGGGCCGGCACCGGGGAGCTGTTTTTT; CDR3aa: CASSLKGQGAGTGELFF
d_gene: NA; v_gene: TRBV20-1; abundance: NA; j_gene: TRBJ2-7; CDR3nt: TGCAGTGCTAGTTGGGGGCGCTCAAGCTCCTACGAGCAGTACTTC; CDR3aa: CSASWGRSSSYEQYF
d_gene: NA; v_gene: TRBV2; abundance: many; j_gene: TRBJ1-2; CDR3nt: TGTGCCAGCAGTGAATGGGGAAAGGGTACCTATGGCTACACCTTC; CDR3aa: CASSEWGKGTYGYTF
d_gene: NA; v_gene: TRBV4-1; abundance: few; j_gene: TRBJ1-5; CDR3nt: TGCGCCAGCAGCCAACCAACAGGGCGTTTTGTTCAGCCCCAGCATTTT; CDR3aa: CASSQPTGRFVQPQHF
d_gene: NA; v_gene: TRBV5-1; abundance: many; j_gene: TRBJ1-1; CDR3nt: TGCGCCAGCAGCTTGGATGGAGGTGGGAACGGTGAAGCTTTCTTT; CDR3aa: CASSLDGGGNGEAFF